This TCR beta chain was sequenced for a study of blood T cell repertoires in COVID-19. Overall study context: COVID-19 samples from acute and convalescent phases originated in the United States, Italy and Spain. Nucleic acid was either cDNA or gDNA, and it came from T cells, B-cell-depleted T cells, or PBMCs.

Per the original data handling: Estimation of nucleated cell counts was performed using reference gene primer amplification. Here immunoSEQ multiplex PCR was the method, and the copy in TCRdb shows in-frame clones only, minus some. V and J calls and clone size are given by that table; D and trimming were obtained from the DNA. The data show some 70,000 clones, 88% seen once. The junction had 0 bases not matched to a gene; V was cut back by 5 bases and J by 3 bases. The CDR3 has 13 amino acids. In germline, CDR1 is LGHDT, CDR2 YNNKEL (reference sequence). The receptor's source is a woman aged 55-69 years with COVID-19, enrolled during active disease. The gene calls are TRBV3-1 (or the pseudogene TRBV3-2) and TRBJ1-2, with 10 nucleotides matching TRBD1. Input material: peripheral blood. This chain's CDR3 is CASSGQGDYGYTF. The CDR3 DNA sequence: TGTGCCAGCAGCGGACAGGGGGACTATGGCTACACCTTC.